This T cell receptor beta chain came from a study of early T cells in non-severe SARS-CoV-2 infection. Study as a whole: Unpaired chains resulted from sequencing bulk RNA of unsorted whole blood. Study-wide findings and caveats: Matches to VDJdb favored anti-spike CD8 responses and missed private and CD4 specificities.

This CDR3 has 13 amino acids. Per germline, CDR1 LGHDT and CDR2 YNNKEL (reference sequence). V was shortened by 3 bases and J by 7 bases, with 9 bases between the two germline ends. This clonotype has ten or more counts. The antigen is not known. Molecules of cDNA were individually given unique molecular identifiers that were attached to them. In TCRdb, the 5' RACE reads were re-called with MiXCR into one record per CDR3 protein. The repertoire holds tens of thousands of distinct CDR3 sequences, less than 5% seen once, with just under 5% in the top ten. This TCR was sampled from an adult who was a healthcare worker with PCR-confirmed SARS-CoV-2 infection or an uninfected control (not recorded which). The rearrangement links TRBV3-1 to TRBJ2-2; the D is unclear. Material for sequencing was whole blood. The CDR3: CASSQVLLGELFF. The CDR3 bases are TGTGCCAGCAGCCAGGTACTCCTCGGGGAGCTGTTTTTT.